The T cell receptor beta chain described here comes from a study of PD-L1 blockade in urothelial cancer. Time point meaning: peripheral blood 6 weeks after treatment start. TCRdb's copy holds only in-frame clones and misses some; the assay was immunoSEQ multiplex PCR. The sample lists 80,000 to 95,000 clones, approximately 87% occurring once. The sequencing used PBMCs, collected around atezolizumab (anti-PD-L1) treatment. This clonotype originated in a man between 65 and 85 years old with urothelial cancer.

DNA of the CDR3: TGTGCCAGCAGCTCCGGACAGGGTGGAGATACGCAGTATTTT. This encodes CASSSGQGGDTQYF. V gene TRBV7-9 combines with J gene TRBJ2-3; 8 positions match TRBD1. The CDR3 extends over 14 amino acids. From germline, CDR1 is SEHNR and CDR2 FQNEAQ (reference sequence). V lost 4 bases, J lost 5 bases, and 5 bases stayed unmatched. Full variable domain (missing parts from reference TRBV7-9 and TRBJ2-3): DTGVSQNPRHKITKRGQNVTFRCDPISEHNRLYWYRQTLGQGPEFLTYFQNEAQLEKSRLLSDRFSAERPKGSFSTLEIQRTEQGDSAMYLCASSSGQGGDTQYFGPGTRLTVL.